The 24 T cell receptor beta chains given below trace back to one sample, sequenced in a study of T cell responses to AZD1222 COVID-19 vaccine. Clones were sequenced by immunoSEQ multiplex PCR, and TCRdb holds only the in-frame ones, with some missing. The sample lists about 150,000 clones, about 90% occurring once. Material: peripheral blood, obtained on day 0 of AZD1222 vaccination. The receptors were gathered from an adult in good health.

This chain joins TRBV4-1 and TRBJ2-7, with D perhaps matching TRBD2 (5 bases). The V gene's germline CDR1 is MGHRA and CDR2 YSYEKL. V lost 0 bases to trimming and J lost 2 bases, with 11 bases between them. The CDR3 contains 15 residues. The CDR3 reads CASSQDNQEAYEQYF. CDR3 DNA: TGCGCCAGCAGCCAAGATAACCAGGAGGCCTACGAGCAGTACTTC.

The DNA for the CDR3 is TGTGCCACCAGCCGCCGGGACAGGGGGACTGGCTACACCTTC. Its translation: CATSRRDRGTGYTF. The rearrangement links TRBV15 to TRBJ1-2; 11 bases match TRBD1. The CDR3 contains 14 residues. The V gene's germline CDR1 is LNHNV and CDR2 YYDKDF (reference sequence). V was pared by 5 bases and J by 7 bases, with 6 bases of the junction left unmatched.

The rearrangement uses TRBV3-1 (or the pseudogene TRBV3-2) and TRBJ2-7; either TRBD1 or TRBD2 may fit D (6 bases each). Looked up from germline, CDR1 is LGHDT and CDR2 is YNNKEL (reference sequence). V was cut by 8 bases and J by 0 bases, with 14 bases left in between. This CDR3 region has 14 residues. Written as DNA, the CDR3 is TGTGCCAGCTCAGGGGACTCCCCCTCCTACGAGCAGTACTTC. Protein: CASSGDSPSYEQYF.

This CDR3 is CASSVGTAPGETQYF. CDR3 nucleotide sequence: TGTGCCAGCAGTGTCGGGACAGCCCCAGGGGAGACCCAGTACTTC. This sequence joins TRBV9 and TRBJ2-5; TRBD1 matches at 7 bases. The CDR3 contains 15 residues. Germline CDR1 reads SGDLS; CDR2 reads YYNGEE. The V and J ends lost 5 bases and 5 bases, in that order; junction bases with no gene match: 12.

The CDR3 DNA is TGCGCCAGCAGCCCGGGACAGGGGAGGCTACAAAGCTCCTACGAGCAGTACTTC. Residues: CASSPGQGRLQSSYEQYF. The gene calls are TRBV5-1 and TRBJ2-7; 10 bases are a match to TRBD1. This CDR3 is built from 18 residues. Germline V gene data show CDR1 as SGHRS and CDR2 as YFSETQ. Trimming removed 4 bases from V and 0 bases from J; junction bases left unmatched: 13.

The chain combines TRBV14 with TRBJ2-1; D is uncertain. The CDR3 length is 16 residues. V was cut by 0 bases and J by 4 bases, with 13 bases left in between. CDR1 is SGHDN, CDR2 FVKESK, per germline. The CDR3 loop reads CASSQEGYNGYNEQFF. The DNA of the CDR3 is TGTGCCAGCAGCCAAGAGGGCTACAACGGATACAATGAGCAGTTCTTC.

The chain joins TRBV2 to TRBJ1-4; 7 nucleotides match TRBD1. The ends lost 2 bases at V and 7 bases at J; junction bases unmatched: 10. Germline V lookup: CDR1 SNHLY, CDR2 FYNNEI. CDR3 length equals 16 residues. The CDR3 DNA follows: TGTGCCAGCAGTGAACAATTTATGCCAGGGGGTGAAAAACTGTTTTTT. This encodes CASSEQFMPGGEKLFF.

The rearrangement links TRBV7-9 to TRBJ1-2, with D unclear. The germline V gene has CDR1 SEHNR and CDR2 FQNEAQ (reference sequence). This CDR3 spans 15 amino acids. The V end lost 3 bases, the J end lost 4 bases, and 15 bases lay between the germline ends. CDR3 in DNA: TGTGCCAGCAGCTTGTTACTGGGAGATGGCTATGGCTACACCTTC. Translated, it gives CASSLLLGDGYGYTF.

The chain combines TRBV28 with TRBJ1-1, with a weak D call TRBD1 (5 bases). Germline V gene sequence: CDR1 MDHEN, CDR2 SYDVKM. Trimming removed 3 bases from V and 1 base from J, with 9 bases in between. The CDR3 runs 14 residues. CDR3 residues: CASSFYRGNTEAFF. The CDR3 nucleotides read TGTGCCAGCAGTTTTTATAGGGGGAACACTGAAGCTTTCTTT. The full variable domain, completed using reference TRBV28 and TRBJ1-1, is DVKVTQSSRYLVKRTGEKVFLECVQDMDHENMFWYRQDPGLGLRLIYFSYDVKMKEKGDIPEGYSVSREKKERFSLILESASTNQTSMYLCASSFYRGNTEAFFGQGTRLTVV.

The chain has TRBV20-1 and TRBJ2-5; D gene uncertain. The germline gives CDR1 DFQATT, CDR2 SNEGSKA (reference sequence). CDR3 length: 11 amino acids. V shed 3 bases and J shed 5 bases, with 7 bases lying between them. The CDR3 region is CSASLRETQYF. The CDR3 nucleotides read TGCAGTGCTAGCCTACGGGAGACCCAGTACTTC.

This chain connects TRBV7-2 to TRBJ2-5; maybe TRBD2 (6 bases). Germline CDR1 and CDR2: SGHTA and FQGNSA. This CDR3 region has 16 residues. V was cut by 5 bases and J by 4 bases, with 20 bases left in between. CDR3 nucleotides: TGTGCCAGCAGCGCACAGCATAGGGGAGGTGGAGAGACCCAGTACTTC. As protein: CASSAQHRGGGETQYF.

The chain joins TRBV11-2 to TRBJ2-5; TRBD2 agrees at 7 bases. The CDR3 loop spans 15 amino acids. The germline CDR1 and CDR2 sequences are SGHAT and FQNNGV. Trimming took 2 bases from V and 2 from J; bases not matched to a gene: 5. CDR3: CASSLREGLQETQYF. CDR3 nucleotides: TGTGCCAGCAGCTTAAGGGAGGGGCTACAAGAGACCCAGTACTTC.

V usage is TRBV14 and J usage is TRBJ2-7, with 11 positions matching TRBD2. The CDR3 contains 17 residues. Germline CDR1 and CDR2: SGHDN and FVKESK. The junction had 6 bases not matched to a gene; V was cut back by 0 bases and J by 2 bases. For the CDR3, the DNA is TGTGCCAGCAGCCAAGATAGGATTAGCGGGAGGGCCTACGAGCAGTACTTC. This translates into CASSQDRISGRAYEQYF. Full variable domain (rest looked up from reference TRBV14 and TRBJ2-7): EAGVTQFPSHSVIEKGQTVTLRCDPISGHDNLYWYRRVMGKEIKFLLHFVKESKQDESGMPNNRFLAERTGGTYSTLKVQPAELEDSGVYFCASSQDRISGRAYEQYFGPGTRLTVT.

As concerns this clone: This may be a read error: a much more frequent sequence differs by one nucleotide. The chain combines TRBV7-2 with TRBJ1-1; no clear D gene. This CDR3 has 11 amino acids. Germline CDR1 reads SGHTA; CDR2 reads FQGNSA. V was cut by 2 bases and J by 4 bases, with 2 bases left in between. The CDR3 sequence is CASSLITEAFF. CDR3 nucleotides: TGTGCCAGCAGCTTAATCACTGAAGCTTTCTTT.

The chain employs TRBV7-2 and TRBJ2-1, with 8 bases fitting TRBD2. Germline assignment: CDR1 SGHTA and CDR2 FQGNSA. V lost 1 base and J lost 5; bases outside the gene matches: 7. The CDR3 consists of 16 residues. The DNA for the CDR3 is TGTGCCAGCAGCTTAGGAGCGGGAGTAATCAACAATGAGCAGTTCTTC. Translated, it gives CASSLGAGVINNEQFF.

CDR3 sequence reads: CASSSDTKGPYEQYF. DNA for the CDR3: TGTGCCAGCAGCTCGGACACCAAGGGACCCTACGAGCAGTACTTC. The chain carries TRBV7-9 and TRBJ2-7, with D perhaps given as TRBD1 or TRBD2 (5 bases each). The germline V and J ends were trimmed by 4 bases and 2 bases, with 15 bases remaining between them. The CDR3 loop spans 15 amino acids. CDR1 and CDR2 (germline): SEHNR, FQNEAQ (reference sequence).

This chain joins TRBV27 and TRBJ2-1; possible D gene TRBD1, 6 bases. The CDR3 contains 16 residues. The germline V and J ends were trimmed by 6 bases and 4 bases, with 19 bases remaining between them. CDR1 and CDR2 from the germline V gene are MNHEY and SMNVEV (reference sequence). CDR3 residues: CASRSRGTTIYNEQFF. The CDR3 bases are TGTGCCAGCAGAAGTAGGGGGACCACGATTTACAATGAGCAGTTCTTC.

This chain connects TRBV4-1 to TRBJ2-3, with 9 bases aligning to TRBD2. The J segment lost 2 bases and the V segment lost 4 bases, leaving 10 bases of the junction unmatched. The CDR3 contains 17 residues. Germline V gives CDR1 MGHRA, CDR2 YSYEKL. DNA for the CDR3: TGCGCCAGCAGCCGAGGACAAGCGGGAGGCCTCACAGATACGCAGTATTTT. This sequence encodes CASSRGQAGGLTDTQYF.

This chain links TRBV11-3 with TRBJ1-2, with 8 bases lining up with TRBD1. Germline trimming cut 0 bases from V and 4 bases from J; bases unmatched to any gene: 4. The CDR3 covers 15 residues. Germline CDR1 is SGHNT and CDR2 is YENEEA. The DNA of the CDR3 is TGTGCCAGCAGCTTAGATCAGGGGGCCCTCTATGGCTACACCTTC. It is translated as CASSLDQGALYGYTF.

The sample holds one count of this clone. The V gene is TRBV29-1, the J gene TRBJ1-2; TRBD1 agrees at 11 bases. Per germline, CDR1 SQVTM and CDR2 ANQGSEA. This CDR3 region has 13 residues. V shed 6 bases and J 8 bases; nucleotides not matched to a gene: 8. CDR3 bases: TGCAGCGTAGACGGACAGGGGGCCATCGGCTACACCTTC. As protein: CSVDGQGAIGYTF.

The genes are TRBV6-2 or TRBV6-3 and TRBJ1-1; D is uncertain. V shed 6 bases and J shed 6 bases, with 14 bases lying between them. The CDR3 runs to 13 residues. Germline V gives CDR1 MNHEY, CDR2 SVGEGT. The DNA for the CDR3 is TGTGCCAGCAGCCCAACAAACTCAGCTGAAGCTTTCTTT. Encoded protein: CASSPTNSAEAFF.

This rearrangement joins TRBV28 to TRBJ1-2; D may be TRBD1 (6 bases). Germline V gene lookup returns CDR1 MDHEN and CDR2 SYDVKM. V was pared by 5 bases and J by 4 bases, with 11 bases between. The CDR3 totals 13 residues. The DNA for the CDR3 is TGTGCCAGCAGTCTTCCAGGGGTCTATGGCTACACCTTC. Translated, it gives CASSLPGVYGYTF.

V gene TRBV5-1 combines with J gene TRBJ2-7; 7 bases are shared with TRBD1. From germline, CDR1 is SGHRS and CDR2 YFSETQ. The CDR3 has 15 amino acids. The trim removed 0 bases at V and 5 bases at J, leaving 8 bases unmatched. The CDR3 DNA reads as TGCGCCAGCAGCTTGGGGACAGGCCCTATGAACGAGCAGTACTTC. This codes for CASSLGTGPMNEQYF.

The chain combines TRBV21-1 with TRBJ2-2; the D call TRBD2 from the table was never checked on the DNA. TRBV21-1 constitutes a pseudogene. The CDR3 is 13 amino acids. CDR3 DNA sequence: TGTGCCAGAATAATCAGGGAGGCCGGGGAGCTGTTTTTT. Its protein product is CARIIREAGELFF.